A selection of T cell receptor beta chains follows, all from one sample in a study of patients and donors after allogeneic stem cell transplantation. From the RT-PCR reads, TCRdb called clonotypes with MiXCR, one entry per CDR3 protein. This sample has about a million distinct CDR3 sequences, with about a sixth found just once. Sequenced sample: blood, either unsorted or a sorted T cell fraction (not recorded which). The source of these receptors is a human donor who was either an allogeneic HSCT recipient or a stem cell or donor lymphocyte infusion donor (not recorded which). It is not recorded whose cells these are; they may come from a transplant donor. Each CDR3 is given with its conserved first and last residue. D genes are given only for firm matches. Expanded clones get a size class; other rows say once, few or many, or leave the size out.

>-|TRBJ1-1|-|TRBV6-6
CASNGGEAFF
TGTGCCAGCAATGGAGGTGAAGCTTTCTTT
>-|TRBJ2-2|-|TRBV18
CVSSRQGGTGELFF
TGTGTCAGCTCACGTCAGGGCGGAACCGGGGAGCTGTTTTTT
>TRBD1|TRBJ2-3|-|TRBV12-5
CASGLGTRGGVFTDTQYF
TGTGCTAGTGGTTTAGGAACTAGAGGGGGCGTCTTTACAGATACGCAGTATTTT
>-|TRBJ1-3|-|TRBV20-1
CSASSQGSGNTIYF
TGCAGTGCTAGTTCCCAGGGCTCTGGAAACACCATATATTTT
>-|TRBJ1-3|-|TRBV9
CASSPRVRQRDTIYF
TGTGCCAGCAGCCCTCGGGTCAGACAACGCGACACCATATATTTT
>-|TRBJ1-5|many|TRBV11-2
CASSLGDDQPQHF
TGTGCCAGCAGCTTAGGGGACGATCAGCCCCAGCATTTT
>-|TRBJ1-5|few|TRBV6-5
CASSSGSSNQPQHF
TGTGCCAGCAGTTCCGGGAGTAGCAATCAGCCCCAGCATTTT
>-|TRBJ1-5|few|TRBV20-1
CSAIDGNQPQHF
TGCAGTGCTATTGACGGAAATCAGCCCCAGCATTTT
>TRBD2|TRBJ2-3|few|TRBV29-1
CSVDGTSGASTDTQYF
TGCAGCGTCGATGGGACTAGCGGAGCGAGCACAGATACGCAGTATTTT
>-|TRBJ2-1|few|TRBV4-3
CASSPGANNEQFF
TGCGCCAGCAGCCCAGGCGCTAACAATGAGCAGTTCTTC
>-|TRBJ2-7|-|TRBV30
CAWSVGQHYEQYF
TGTGCCTGGAGTGTAGGGCAGCACTACGAGCAGTACTTC
>-|TRBJ2-7|-|TRBV15
CATSRDRQVEYEQYF
TGTGCCACCAGCAGAGATAGACAGGTTGAGTACGAGCAGTACTTC
>-|TRBJ2-5|few|TRBV20-1
CSARDTGVQETQYF
TGCAGTGCTAGAGATACGGGGGTTCAGGAGACCCAGTACTTC
>-|TRBJ2-2|few|TRBV7-3
CASNELGDTGELFF
TGTGCCAGCAACGAACTAGGAGACACCGGGGAGCTGTTTTTT
>TRBD2|TRBJ2-4|few|TRBV3-1
CASSQDALTSRNIQYF
TGTGCCAGCAGCCAAGATGCCTTGACTAGCAGGAACATTCAGTACTTC
>-|TRBJ1-1|-|TRBV4-1
CASSQEPLNRLGVEAFF
TGCGCCAGCAGCCAAGAACCTCTGAACAGGCTTGGGGTTGAAGCTTTCTTT
>-|TRBJ1-1|-|TRBV6-2/TRBV6-3
CASSYLGQGPPSTEAFF
TGTGCCAGCAGTTACTTGGGGCAGGGCCCTCCTTCGACTGAAGCTTTCTTT
>-|TRBJ2-7|-|TRBV20-1
CSAVRGTATYEQYF
TGCAGTGCCGTACGGGGAACAGCCACCTACGAGCAGTACTTC
>-|TRBJ1-5|few|TRBV9
CASSVGRYSNQPQHF
TGTGCCAGCAGCGTAGGACGTTATAGCAATCAGCCCCAGCATTTT
>-|TRBJ2-1|-|TRBV5-1
CASSLGYADEQFF
TGCGCCAGCAGCTTGGGTTACGCGGATGAGCAGTTCTTC
>-|TRBJ2-3|-|TRBV20-1
CSARPTPGTDTQYF
TGCAGTGCCCGCCCCACCCCTGGGACAGATACGCAGTATTTT
>TRBD1|TRBJ1-2|few|TRBV15
CAANSGTDDGYTF
TGTGCCGCAAACTCCGGGACAGACGATGGCTACACCTTC
>-|TRBJ2-5|few|TRBV6-5
CASSYYTGMEETQYF
TGTGCCAGCAGTTACTACACAGGGATGGAAGAGACCCAGTACTTC
>TRBD2|TRBJ2-5|-|TRBV4-1
CASSPQTSGGETQYF
TGCGCCAGCAGCCCACAGACTAGCGGGGGTGAGACCCAGTACTTC